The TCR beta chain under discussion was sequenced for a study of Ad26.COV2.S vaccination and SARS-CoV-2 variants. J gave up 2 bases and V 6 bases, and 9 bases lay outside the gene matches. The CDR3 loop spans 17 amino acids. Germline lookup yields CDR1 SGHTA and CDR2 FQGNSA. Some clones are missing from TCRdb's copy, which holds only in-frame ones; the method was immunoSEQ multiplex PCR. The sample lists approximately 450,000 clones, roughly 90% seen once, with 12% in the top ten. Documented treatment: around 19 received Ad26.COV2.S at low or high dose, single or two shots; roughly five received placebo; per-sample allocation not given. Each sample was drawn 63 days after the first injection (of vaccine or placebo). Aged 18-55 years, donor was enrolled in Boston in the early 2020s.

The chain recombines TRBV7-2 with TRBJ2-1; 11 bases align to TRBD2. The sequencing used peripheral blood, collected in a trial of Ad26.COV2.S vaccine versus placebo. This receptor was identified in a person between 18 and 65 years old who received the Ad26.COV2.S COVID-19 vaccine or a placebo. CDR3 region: CASSPTLGLAAYNEQFF. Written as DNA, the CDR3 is TGTGCCAGCAGTCCGACTTTGGGACTAGCGGCCTACAATGAGCAGTTCTTC.